Below, 22 T cell receptor beta chains from the same sample are listed, as sequenced in a study of T cell responses to AZD1222 COVID-19 vaccine. This table comes from immunoSEQ multiplex PCR, and its TCRdb copy is limited to in-frame clones, with some not included. The data show 150,000 to 200,000 clones, less than 95% seen once. Sample: peripheral blood, taken on day 0 of AZD1222 vaccination. The receptor source for this set is an adult in good health.

The chain combines TRBV29-1 with TRBJ1-2; weak D call: TRBD1 (5 bases). The CDR3 runs 13 residues. The V and J ends lost 3 bases and 7 bases respectively, with 15 bases between them. Germline loops: CDR1 SQVTM, CDR2 ANQGSEA. The CDR3, as DNA: TGCAGCGTTGACCTCGGGGGGAGGAGTGGCTACACCTTC. The encoded protein is CSVDLGGRSGYTF.

The rearrangement uses TRBV6-6 and TRBJ2-1, with unresolved D. The CDR3 runs to 13 residues. With 5 bases removed from V and 4 bases from J, the gap between germline ends came to 9 bases. The germline V gene has CDR1 MNHNY and CDR2 SVGAGI (reference sequence). The CDR3 reads CASSIVVYNEQFF. The CDR3 DNA reads as TGTGCCAGCAGTATAGTGGTGTACAATGAGCAGTTCTTC.

This clone was observed a single time. The chain employs TRBV18 and TRBJ1-4; no clear D. The V gene's germline CDR1 is KGHSH and CDR2 LQKENI. The CDR3 runs 14 residues. Trimming pared 6 bases from V and 4 bases from J, leaving 12 bases between. CDR3 nucleotides: TGTGCCAGCTCCCCCACCGTCCTTAATGAAAAACTGTTTTTT. It codes for CASSPTVLNEKLFF. The whole variable domain, remainder taken from reference TRBV18 and TRBJ1-4, is NAGVMQNPRHLVRRRGQEARLRCSPMKGHSHVYWYRQLPEEGLKFMVYLQKENIIDESGMPKERFSAEFPKEGPSILRIQQVVRGDSAAYFCASSPTVLNEKLFFGSGTQLSVL.

CDR3 sequence: CASSLGGQGTYEQYF. CDR3 coding DNA: TGTGCCAGCAGCTTGGGGGGACAGGGGACCTACGAGCAGTACTTC. The chain combines TRBV5-6 with TRBJ2-7; 10 nucleotides line up with TRBD1. The J segment lost 2 bases and the V segment lost 0 bases, leaving 2 bases of the junction unmatched. The V gene's germline CDR1 is SGHDT and CDR2 YYEEEE. The length of the CDR3 is 15 residues. The whole variable domain, filled in from reference TRBV5-6 and TRBJ2-7, reads DAGVTQSPTHLIKTRGQQVTLRCSPKSGHDTVSWYQQALGQGPQFIFQYYEEEERQRGNFPDRFSGHQFPNYSSELNVNALLLGDSALYLCASSLGGQGTYEQYFGPGTRLTVT.

This rearrangement joins TRBV28 to TRBJ1-5, with 10 positions matching TRBD1. Germline CDR1 is MDHEN and CDR2 is SYDVKM. V lost 3 bases, J lost 4 bases, and 9 bases stayed unmatched. The length of the CDR3 is 17 residues. The CDR3 region is CASSFSGTGVGNQPQHF. The CDR3 DNA reads as TGTGCCAGCAGTTTCTCCGGGACAGGGGTTGGGAATCAGCCCCAGCATTTT.

This clone was seen once. The chain links TRBV5-4 to TRBJ2-1, with D possibly TRBD2 on 5 matching bases. The CDR3 covers 14 residues. V lost 5 bases to trimming and J lost 4 bases, with 13 bases between them. CDR1 is SGHNT and CDR2 is YYREEE in the germline V gene (reference sequence). The CDR3 loop is CASRPRWTYNEQFF. In DNA form, the CDR3 reads TGTGCCAGCAGACCGAGGTGGACTTACAATGAGCAGTTCTTC.

The chain has TRBV30 and TRBJ2-1; 7 positions match TRBD1. Germline V CDR1 and CDR2: GTSNPN, SVGIG (reference sequence). CDR3 length: 12 amino acids. J gave up 1 base and V 7 bases, and 1 base lay outside the gene matches. The CDR3 nucleotides read TGTGCCTCGGACAGGTCCTACAATGAGCAGTTCTTC. Its translation is CASDRSYNEQFF. Full variable domain (remainder filled in from reference TRBV30 and TRBJ2-1): SQTIHQWPATLVQPVGSPLSLECTVEGTSNPNLYWYRQAAGRGLQLLFYSVGIGQISSEVPQNLSASRPQDRQFILSSKKLLLSDSGFYLCASDRSYNEQFFGPGTRLTVL.

The chain employs TRBV19 and TRBJ1-2; 8 nucleotides align to TRBD1. The CDR3 sequence is 12 residues long. V trimming: 3 bases; J trimming: 8 bases; junction bases outside the gene matches: 2. Germline V gene sequence: CDR1 LNHDA, CDR2 SQIVND (reference sequence). CDR3 sequence reads: CASSIRGPGYTF. CDR3 coding DNA: TGTGCCAGTAGTATCAGGGGGCCAGGCTACACCTTC.

The chain recombines TRBV4-1 with TRBJ1-6; D unclear. V was pared by 0 bases and J by 12 bases, with 9 bases between. CDR3 length: 13 amino acids. The germline V gene has CDR1 MGHRA and CDR2 YSYEKL. CDR3 protein: CASSQDGEGPLHF. The CDR3 region has the DNA TGCGCCAGCAGCCAAGATGGTGAAGGACCCCTCCACTTT.

As to this clone: Other DNA sequences in the sample encode the same CDR3. This sequence joins TRBV18 and TRBJ2-3, with 8 bases that match TRBD2. The CDR3 sequence is 14 residues long. The V gene end was trimmed by 2 bases and the J gene end by 3 bases; junction bases not matched to a gene: 1. Germline CDR1 and CDR2: KGHSH and LQKENI. The CDR3 DNA follows: TGTGCCAGCTCACCAGCGGGAGGTACAGATACGCAGTATTTT. Translating gives CASSPAGGTDTQYF.

The rearrangement links TRBV3-1 (or the pseudogene TRBV3-2) to TRBJ1-1, with D unresolved. V lost 3 bases and J 2 bases, leaving 4 bases between the germline ends. This CDR3 has 12 amino acids. Germline lookup yields CDR1 LGHDT and CDR2 YNNKEL (reference sequence). This CDR3 is CASSQINTEAFF. In nucleotides, the CDR3 is TGTGCCAGCAGCCAGATCAACACTGAAGCTTTCTTT.

The V call is TRBV28, the J call TRBJ2-7; D is unresolved. The germline V gene encodes CDR1 MDHEN and CDR2 SYDVKM. V was shortened by 7 bases and J by 2 bases, with 15 bases between the two germline ends. The CDR3 loop spans 14 amino acids. The CDR3 region has the DNA TGTGCCAGCAAGAGATGGGGATCAGCCTACGAGCAGTACTTC. Translated, it gives CASKRWGSAYEQYF.

The chain combines TRBV10-1 with TRBJ1-1; D is unclear. V dropped 5 bases and J dropped 1 base, with 11 bases sitting between them. The CDR3 loop spans 14 amino acids. Germline loops: CDR1 WNHNN, CDR2 SYGVQD (reference sequence). CDR3 region: CASSRSTENTEAFF. DNA of the CDR3: TGCGCCAGCAGTAGGTCCACAGAGAACACTGAAGCTTTCTTT.

The chain joins TRBV18 to TRBJ1-3; no firm D call. This CDR3 is built from 15 residues. The V gene lost 8 bases and the J gene lost 2 bases, with 16 bases spanning the gap. Germline V gene data show CDR1 as KGHSH and CDR2 as LQKENI. The CDR3 region is CASRPPGNPGNTIYF. The CDR3 nucleotides are TGTGCCAGCCGCCCCCCAGGTAACCCTGGAAACACCATATATTTT.

This rearrangement joins TRBV6-5 to TRBJ2-5; D is ambiguous. Trimming took 4 bases from V and 5 from J, leaving 11 bases between them. The CDR3 has 13 residues. Looked up from germline, CDR1 is MNHEY and CDR2 is SVGAGI. In DNA, the CDR3 is TGTGCCAGCAGTTTTGGGGAAAGGGAGACCCAGTACTTC. Protein product: CASSFGERETQYF.

The V gene is TRBV2, the J gene TRBJ1-2; 9 bases are a match to TRBD1. The CDR3 length is 17 residues. Germline CDR1 SNHLY, CDR2 FYNNEI. V lost 3 bases, J lost 4 bases, and 12 bases stayed unmatched. The chain's CDR3 is CASSDVGTGTEGYGYTF. CDR3 nucleotides: TGTGCCAGCAGTGATGTCGGGACAGGGACGGAGGGCTATGGCTACACCTTC. Drawing the rest from reference TRBV2 and TRBJ1-2, the complete variable domain is EPEVTQTPSHQVTQMGQEVILRCVPISNHLYFYWYRQILGQKVEFLVSFYNNEISEKSEIFDDQFSVERPDGSNFTLKIRSTKLEDSAMYFCASSDVGTGTEGYGYTFGSGTRLTVV.

This CDR3 reads CASSRQVNTEAFF. The CDR3 DNA is TGTGCCAGTAGTCGACAGGTGAACACTGAAGCTTTCTTT. The chain is built from TRBV19 and TRBJ1-1, with D tentatively TRBD1 (6 bases). The CDR3 loop spans 13 amino acids. The germline gives CDR1 LNHDA, CDR2 SQIVND (reference sequence). V was cut by 5 bases and J by 0 bases, with 7 bases left in between. The whole variable domain, filled in from reference TRBV19 and TRBJ1-1, reads DGGITQSPKYLFRKEGQNVTLSCEQNLNHDAMYWYRQDPGQGLRLIYYSQIVNDFQKGDIAEGYSVSREKKESFPLTVTSAQKNPTAFYLCASSRQVNTEAFFGQGTRLTVV.

The chain employs TRBV5-4 and TRBJ2-7, with 8 positions matching TRBD2. The germline CDR1 and CDR2 sequences are SGHNT and YYREEE (reference sequence). V lost 0 bases and J lost 4; bases outside the gene matches: 3. CDR3 size: 14 residues. CDR3 DNA: TGTGCCAGCAGCTTGGCAGCGGGAGAATACGAGCAGTACTTC. This sequence encodes CASSLAAGEYEQYF.

The rearrangement uses TRBV15 and TRBJ2-1; 7 nucleotides match TRBD2. Losses at the gene ends were 1 base for V and 0 bases for J; bases not matched to a gene: 0. CDR1 LNHNV and CDR2 YYDKDF come from the germline V gene (reference sequence). CDR3 length: 15 amino acids. Here the CDR3 reads CATSRGGSSYNEQFF. CDR3 DNA sequence: TGTGCCACCAGCAGAGGCGGGAGCTCCTACAATGAGCAGTTCTTC.

The rearrangement joins TRBV5-4 to TRBJ1-1; D unclear. With 2 bases removed from V and 5 bases from J, the gap between germline ends came to 13 bases. The CDR3 spans 14 residues. Germline V lookup: CDR1 SGHNT, CDR2 YYREEE (reference sequence). CDR3 sequence: CASSFGVLRTEAFF. DNA of the CDR3: TGTGCCAGCAGCTTCGGCGTTTTGCGAACTGAAGCTTTCTTT. The full variable domain, with the rest looked up from reference TRBV5-4 and TRBJ1-1, is ETGVTQSPTHLIKTRGQQVTLRCSSQSGHNTVSWYQQALGQGPQFIFQYYREEENGRGNFPPRFSGLQFPNYSSELNVNALELDDSALYLCASSFGVLRTEAFFGQGTRLTVV.

This rearrangement joins TRBV10-3 to TRBJ1-1; no clear D gene. The CDR3 extends over 14 amino acids. Trimming pared 0 bases from V and 0 bases from J, leaving 5 bases between. The germline V gene encodes CDR1 ENHRY and CDR2 SYGVKD. CDR3 sequence reads: CAISESNLNTEAFF. The DNA of the CDR3 is TGTGCCATCAGTGAGTCGAACTTGAACACTGAAGCTTTCTTT.

The chain joins TRBV9 to TRBJ2-1; 14 positions agree with TRBD2. With 4 bases clipped from V and 8 bases from J, the junction kept 11 bases outside the gene matches. The V gene's germline CDR1 is SGDLS and CDR2 YYNGEE. CDR3 size: 17 residues. The CDR3 sequence is CASSLTTGTSGSYEQFF. DNA for the CDR3: TGTGCCAGCAGCTTGACAACCGGGACTAGCGGGAGTTATGAGCAGTTCTTC.